Each of the 14 T cell receptor beta chains below was sequenced from the same sample in a study of response to subunit inactivated influenza vaccine. TCRdb re-called the RT-PCR reads through MiXCR, storing one row per CDR3 protein. The sample records more than 400,000 distinct CDR3 sequences, more than 7% being singletons. This material consisted of PBMCs from blood, taken around 2 years after vaccination. The receptors come from a man aged 50-75 years who received an inactivated influenza vaccine.

This clonotype was observed at least ten times. This chain connects TRBV11-3 to TRBJ2-2; TRBD2 is a possible D gene (6 bases). Germline CDR1 reads SGHNT; CDR2 reads YENEEA. V was trimmed by 4 bases and J by 7 bases, leaving 25 bases between them. This CDR3 is built from 18 residues. The CDR3 DNA reads TGTGCCAGCAGCTCGATGTCCAGTTGGGGGGTTTTAATCGGGGAGCTGTTTTTT. Its protein is CASSSMSSWGVLIGELFF.

At least ten counts were recorded for this clonotype. The chain combines TRBV20-1 with TRBJ1-5; 8 nucleotides agree with TRBD1. The CDR3 is made up of 14 amino acids. V lost 2 bases and J lost 5; bases outside the gene matches: 5. Germline loops: CDR1 DFQATT, CDR2 SNEGSKA (reference sequence). In DNA form, the CDR3 reads TGCAGTGCTAGACCGGGACAGGATCATCAGCCCCAGCATTTT. This gives the protein CSARPGQDHQPQHF.

This clonotype was detected a few times. V and J are TRBV7-2 and TRBJ1-1; TRBD1 matches at 7 bases. V lost 1 base and J lost 8; bases outside the gene matches: 10. Germline CDR1 SGHTA, CDR2 FQGNSA. The CDR3 is 15 amino acids. CDR3 loop: CASSLGQGRGREAFF. The CDR3 bases are TGTGCCAGCAGCTTAGGACAGGGCCGGGGTAGGGAAGCTTTCTTT. Supplemented by reference TRBV7-2 and TRBJ1-1, the full variable domain reads GAGVSQSPSNKVTEKGKDVELRCDPISGHTALYWYRQSLGQGLEFLIYFQGNSAPDKSGLPSDRFSAERTGGSVSTLTIQRTQQEDSAVYLCASSLGQGRGREAFFGQGTRLTVV.

The CDR3 DNA is TGTGCCACCAGTGATTTTACCAACCAGCAGTACTTC. Protein product: CATSDFTNQQYF. The chain recombines TRBV24-1 with TRBJ2-7; D remains unclear. V gave up 1 base and J gave up 8 bases, with 8 bases separating them. The CDR3 has 12 residues. In germline, CDR1 is KGHDR, CDR2 SFDVKD.

This clonotype was seen only a few times. This chain joins TRBV27 and TRBJ2-2, with 8 positions matching TRBD2. V was pared by 5 bases and J by 5 bases, with 13 bases of the junction left unmatched. The CDR3 totals 17 residues. Germline V CDR1 and CDR2: MNHEY, SMNVEV (reference sequence). The CDR3 DNA is TGTGCCAGCAGTGACTCCCTTACTAGCGGAGGGACCGGGGAGCTGTTTTTT. Protein sequence: CASSDSLTSGGTGELFF.

There are many counts of this clonotype. The gene calls are TRBV20-1 and TRBJ1-1, with D perhaps TRBD1 (6 bases). The CDR3 has 12 residues. V was shortened by 7 bases and J by 3 bases, with 12 bases between the two germline ends. Germline CDR1 reads DFQATT; CDR2 reads SNEGSKA (reference sequence). Written as DNA, the CDR3 is TGCAGTGGACTAGGGGGATACACTGAAGCTTTCTTT. Translation: CSGLGGYTEAFF.

This clonotype was seen a handful of times. This rearrangement joins TRBV3-1 to TRBJ1-2; TRBD1 matches at 8 bases. V was pared by 0 bases and J by 5 bases, with 2 bases of the junction left unmatched. The germline V gene encodes CDR1 LGHDT and CDR2 YNNKEL (reference sequence). The CDR3 consists of 14 residues. CDR3 protein: CASSQDTGGYGYTF. The CDR3 DNA follows: TGTGCCAGCAGCCAAGATACAGGGGGATATGGCTACACCTTC. Using reference TRBV3-1 and TRBJ1-2 for the parts outside the CDR3, the full variable domain is DTAVSQTPKYLVTQMGNDKSIKCEQNLGHDTMYWYKQDSKKFLKIMFSYNNKELIINETVPNRFSPKSPDKAHLNLHINSLELGDSAVYFCASSQDTGGYGYTFGSGTRLTVV.

The J gene is TRBJ2-3, the V gene TRBV5-1, with 12 bases aligning to TRBD2. Germline V CDR1 and CDR2: SGHRS, YFSETQ. This CDR3 region has 17 residues. Germline trimming cut 0 bases from V and 5 bases from J; bases unmatched to any gene: 7. The chain's CDR3 is CASSLATSGSSGDTQYF. CDR3 bases: TGCGCCAGCAGCTTGGCGACTAGCGGGAGCAGTGGAGATACGCAGTATTTT.

V and J are TRBV20-1 and TRBJ2-1, with TRBD2 matching over 10 bases. Trimming cost V 0 bases and J 1 base; bases outside gene matches: 6. This CDR3 contains 17 residues. The germline CDR1 and CDR2 sequences are DFQATT and SNEGSKA (reference sequence). The CDR3 sequence: CSARDRVTSGSYNEQFF. The CDR3 coding sequence is TGCAGTGCTAGAGATCGGGTGACTAGCGGGTCCTACAATGAGCAGTTCTTC.

The table lists this clonotype with a few counts. The chain employs TRBV6-2 or TRBV6-3 and TRBJ1-5; D may be TRBD1 (5 bases). The CDR3 runs to 18 residues. V lost 6 bases to trimming and J lost 7 bases, with 28 bases between them. Germline loops: CDR1 MNHEY, CDR2 SVGEGT. The CDR3 reads CASSASPGLGSYGQPQHF. Written as DNA, the CDR3 is TGTGCCAGCAGCGCTTCTCCGGGGCTGGGGTCTTATGGGCAGCCCCAGCATTTT.

The genes are TRBV5-5 and TRBJ2-1; 9 nucleotides line up with TRBD1. V was pared by 2 bases and J by 4 bases, with 4 bases of the junction left unmatched. This CDR3 has 15 amino acids. Per germline, CDR1 SGHKS and CDR2 YYEKEE (reference sequence). The CDR3 coding sequence is TGTGCCAGCAGCTTTAGTGACAGGGGGTACAATGAGCAGTTCTTC. It codes for CASSFSDRGYNEQFF.

This clonotype was detected a few times. This chain uses TRBV29-1 with TRBJ2-7; 11 nucleotides align to TRBD2. The V segment lost 4 bases and the J segment 5 bases; nucleotides outside the gene matches: 13. The CDR3 runs 16 residues. CDR1 is SQVTM, CDR2 ANQGSEA, per germline. The DNA of the CDR3 is TGCAGCGTTGTGCCTCGTCTAGCGGGGGGCCTGAACGAGCAGTACTTC. Amino acid sequence: CSVVPRLAGGLNEQYF.

This clonotype was seen repeatedly, ten times or more. This chain connects TRBV10-2 to TRBJ2-5; D is unclear. Trimming pared 4 bases from V and 3 bases from J, leaving 3 bases between. CDR1 and CDR2 from the germline V gene are WSHSY and SAAADI. CDR3 length: 11 residues. The CDR3 sequence is CASSGEETQYF. The CDR3 DNA sequence: TGCGCCAGCAGTGGTGAAGAGACCCAGTACTTC.

This clonotype was counted at least ten times. The gene calls are TRBV18 and TRBJ2-5; D is undetermined. This CDR3 spans 16 amino acids. Germline values: CDR1 KGHSH, CDR2 LQKENI. V was cut by 3 bases and J by 5 bases, with 19 bases left in between. CDR3 in DNA: TGTGCCAGCTCACCCTTTACCACCGGCGGTCTGGAGACCCAGTACTTC. Translation gives CASSPFTTGGLETQYF.